One T cell receptor beta chain is described in this entry. Its antigen is unknown. Per-base qualities were not stored, and no clone one base away is much larger. The CDR3 runs 13 residues from the cysteine to the phenylalanine. CDR3 DNA only is kept here, 39 bases in frame from base 1. Unmatched junction bases come to 5, with V trimmed by 6 bases and J by 4 bases. Taken from the germline V gene (reference sequence), the CDR1 and CDR2 loops are LNHDA and SQIVND. TCRbeta CDR3 regions were amplified from genomic DNA by means of the immunoSEQ Assay, a bias-controlled multiplex PCR. Concerning the study's data processing: Within the assay, amplification of reference gene primers was used to estimate how many nucleated cells each sample contained. To quantify the absolute abundance of each unique TCRbeta CDR3 rearrangement, sequence reads were collapsed and filtered. For each sample, productive Simpson clonality was calculated as the square root of Simpson's diversity index across productive rearrangements. Sourced from immuneACCESS, this table was stored by TCRdb with only in-frame sequences that have V and J called. A share of the clones is absent; for the studies checked, an unresolved V gene accounts for under half, and the remainder has no known explanation. The V and J calls and clone size come from that table; D and trimming were worked out from the DNA. The sample table shows 100,000 or so clones, and 80% are seen once. 9% to 14% of the sample belongs to the ten largest clones.

The data were taken from a study of blood T cell repertoires in COVID-19 (dated by TCRdb to about 2020). Regarding the complete study: Collaborator samples came from the United States, Italy and Spain and covered acute and convalescent phases of COVID-19. The material from the prospective study consisted of cDNA or gDNA derived from T cells, B-cell-depleted T cells, or PBMCs. Deeply sampled blood TCRbeta repertoires from subjects exposed to, actively infected with, or recovered from COVID-19 were included in the dataset. A freely available public database, intended as a resource for researchers studying the immune response to SARS-CoV-2, is where the repertoires were released. The samples were drawn from the first 160 participants of the ongoing ImmuneRACE study and from some 1,300 subjects provided by 6 global collaborators. Sample metadata almost always included a de-identified subject ID, COVID-19 status, age in years and sex. Where available, HLA class I and class II types were obtained from metadata supplied by the sample provider rather than from assay-based typing. Paper-wide results and their limitations: The amount of clinical and demographic metadata varied by source and participant and was provided uncurated.

Collaborating institutions collected whole blood in K2EDTA tubes following their own protocols. For TCRbeta analysis, collaborator samples were shipped as frozen whole blood, as isolated PBMCs, or as DNA extracted from either sample type. Material: peripheral blood. This clonotype was sampled from a woman aged 65 to 85 with acute or convalescent COVID-19. The receptor chain draws on TRBV19 and TRBJ1-2; 7 bases in between match TRBD1. In nucleotide form, the sequence is TGTGCCAGTAGAACAGGGACAGCCTATGGCTACACCTTC. Its translation reads: CASRTGTAYGYTF.